The 9 T cell receptor beta chains below all came from one sample that was sequenced in a study of identical twins. A single record per CDR3 protein comes from TCRdb applying MiXCR to the 5' RACE reads. The sample lists hundreds of thousands of distinct CDR3 sequences; 8% to 9% were seen once. This same sample was also taken into another study, of yellow fever vaccine responses in identical twins.

What was sequenced was PBMCs. These receptors were collected from a woman aged 18-35 years in good health.

This clonotype was seen a few times. The V gene is TRBV5-1, the J gene TRBJ1-1; D unclear. This CDR3 comprises 14 residues. CDR1 and CDR2 from the germline V gene are SGHRS and YFSETQ. Trimming took 0 bases from V and 5 from J, leaving 11 bases between them. CDR3 loop: CASSLDSGITEAFF. CDR3 in DNA: TGCGCCAGCAGCTTGGACAGCGGGATAACTGAAGCTTTCTTT. Drawing the rest from reference TRBV5-1 and TRBJ1-1, the complete variable domain is KAGVTQTPRYLIKTRGQQVTLSCSPISGHRSVSWYQQTPGQGLQFLFEYFSETQRNKGNFPGRFSGRQFSNSRSEMNVSTLELGDSALYLCASSLDSGITEAFFGQGTRLTVV.

This clonotype has just a few counts. The V and J genes are TRBV5-1 and TRBJ2-7; 9 bases align to TRBD1. This CDR3 is built from 15 residues. Trimming removed 4 bases from V and 2 bases from J; junction bases left unmatched: 7. The germline V gene has CDR1 SGHRS and CDR2 YFSETQ. CDR3 amino acids: CASSTYRDRAYEQYF. CDR3 coding DNA: TGCGCCAGCAGCACCTACCGGGACAGGGCCTACGAGCAGTACTTC.

This clonotype was found a few times. V usage is TRBV6-6 and J usage is TRBJ2-7; D possibly corresponds to TRBD1 (5 bases). The germline V and J ends were trimmed by 5 bases and 4 bases, with 9 bases remaining between them. Per germline, CDR1 MNHNY and CDR2 SVGAGI (reference sequence). This CDR3 is built from 12 residues. The CDR3 region is CASSADMYEQYF. The CDR3 bases are TGTGCCAGCAGTGCGGACATGTACGAGCAGTACTTC.

V and J are TRBV6-5 and TRBJ1-6; D unclear. The CDR3 has 15 residues. Germline V CDR1 and CDR2: MNHEY, SVGAGI. V lost 0 bases and J lost 4, with 7 bases in between. CDR3 bases: TGTGCCAGCAGTTACTCTGGCAGTTATAATTCACCCCTCCACTTT. It encodes CASSYSGSYNSPLHF.

This clonotype showed up many times. The chain combines TRBV12-3 or TRBV12-4 with TRBJ1-1, with D maybe TRBD1 (5 bases). V was clipped by 3 bases and J by 6 bases, with 14 bases between them. This CDR3 has 14 amino acids. CDR3 amino acids: CASSFRSGGPEAFF. The DNA for the CDR3 is TGTGCCAGCAGTTTCAGATCGGGGGGACCTGAAGCTTTCTTT.

This clonotype was counted between two and nine times. The CDR3 is CASREYYEQYF. Here the CDR3 DNA reads TGTGCCAGCAGGGAGTACTACGAGCAGTACTTC. V usage is TRBV7-8 and J usage is TRBJ2-7; D gene unclear. Per germline, CDR1 SGHVS and CDR2 FQNEAQ. The V end was cut by 6 bases, the J end by 3 bases, with 6 bases between. The CDR3 sequence is 11 residues long.

Many counts were recorded for this clonotype. The gene calls are TRBV5-1 and TRBJ2-7, with 9 nucleotides matching TRBD1. The CDR3 totals 16 residues. Germline values: CDR1 SGHRS, CDR2 YFSETQ. The V gene end was trimmed by 4 bases and the J gene end by 3 bases; junction bases not matched to a gene: 11. This chain's CDR3 is CASSAGQGLWDYEQYF. The CDR3, as DNA: TGCGCCAGCAGCGCTGGACAGGGGCTATGGGACTACGAGCAGTACTTC. The full variable domain, completed using reference TRBV5-1 and TRBJ2-7, is KAGVTQTPRYLIKTRGQQVTLSCSPISGHRSVSWYQQTPGQGLQFLFEYFSETQRNKGNFPGRFSGRQFSNSRSEMNVSTLELGDSALYLCASSAGQGLWDYEQYFGPGTRLTVT.

The CDR3 spells CASRPPGQVYEQYF. The CDR3 DNA reads as TGTGCCAGCAGGCCCCCGGGACAGGTCTACGAGCAGTACTTC. This chain links TRBV6-1 with TRBJ2-7, with 8 bases matching TRBD1. CDR3 length: 14 amino acids. J was trimmed by 3 bases and V by 6 bases; bases with no gene match: 7. Per germline, CDR1 MNHNS and CDR2 SASEGT.

The table lists this clonotype with many counts. The V call is TRBV4-3, the J call TRBJ2-1, with 8 bases lining up with TRBD2. From germline, CDR1 is LGHNA and CDR2 YSLEER. Trimming removed 0 bases from V and 8 bases from J; junction bases left unmatched: 6. The CDR3 has 15 residues. CDR3 protein: CASSQDSGSLDEQFF. DNA for the CDR3: TGCGCCAGCAGCCAAGACAGCGGGAGTCTCGATGAGCAGTTCTTC.